A selection of T cell receptor beta chains follows, all from one sample in a study of shared clonotypes between healthy human individuals. Libraries were prepared by immunoSEQ multiplex PCR; TCRdb keeps only in-frame clonotypes and omits some of them. The sample lists about 980,000 clones; 76% were seen once. The sequenced sample consisted of memory CD4+ T cells sorted from blood. All receptors derive from a young man in good health. The CDR3 runs from the conserved cysteine through the conserved F or W. A D gene is named only where the DNA matches it firmly. The listing skips clone size in some rows; elsewhere it reads once, few, many or a size class.

clone size,D gene,J gene,V gene,CDR3 protein,CDR3 DNA
NA,NA,TRBJ2-7,TRBV10-3,CAISVLAGYEQYF,TGTGCCATCAGTGTGCTAGCAGGCTACGAGCAGTACTTC
NA,TRBD2,TRBJ2-7,TRBV5-1,CASSFYRGGTSPSYEQYF,TGCGCCAGCAGCTTTTATCGTGGCGGGACTAGTCCCTCCTACGAGCAGTACTTC
once,TRBD1,TRBJ1-1,TRBV19,CASRDRVFRLNTEAFF,TGTGCCAGTAGAGACAGGGTCTTTCGGCTGAACACTGAAGCTTTCTTT
NA,TRBD1,TRBJ1-1,TRBV18,CASSPGTGIGNTEAFF,TGTGCCAGCTCCCCGGGGACAGGCATCGGGAACACTGAAGCTTTCTTT
NA,TRBD1,TRBJ2-7,TRBV6-6,CASSLGDREYF,TGTGCCAGCAGTCTGGGGGACAGGGAGTACTTC
NA,TRBD1,TRBJ1-1,TRBV6-1,CASSGNRGRTEAFF,TGTGCCAGCAGTGGCAACAGGGGGCGGACTGAAGCTTTCTTT
NA,TRBD1,TRBJ1-6,TRBV7-8,CASSSMGTGSTRGPLHF,TGTGCCAGCAGCTCTATGGGGACAGGGTCAACCCGGGGTCCCCTCCACTTT
NA,NA,TRBJ1-6,TRBV9,CASLTNSPLHF,TGTGCCAGCCTCACCAATTCACCCCTCCACTTT
once,NA,TRBJ2-4,TRBV19,CASSMVPPAKNIQYF,TGTGCCAGTAGTATGGTACCTCCAGCCAAAAACATTCAGTACTTC
NA,NA,TRBJ2-4,TRBV7-6,CASSLSGLDIQYF,TGTGCCAGCAGCTTATCAGGGCTGGACATTCAGTACTTC
NA,NA,TRBJ2-1,TRBV19,CASSIEQNNEQFF,TGTGCCAGTAGTATAGAACAGAACAATGAGCAGTTCTTC
NA,NA,TRBJ2-2,TRBV5-1,CASDGSDTGELFF,TGCGCCAGCGACGGGAGTGATACCGGGGAGCTGTTTTTT
NA,TRBD1,TRBJ1-1,TRBV18,CASSSGQERTEAFF,TGTGCCAGCTCATCGGGACAGGAGAGGACTGAAGCTTTCTTT
once,TRBD2,TRBJ2-1,TRBV6-1,CASSVTSGRAVNEQFF,TGTGCCAGCAGTGTCACTAGCGGGAGGGCCGTAAATGAGCAGTTCTTC
NA,NA,TRBJ2-1,TRBV10-3,CAISESIRNEQFF,TGTGCCATCAGTGAGTCGATTAGGAATGAGCAGTTCTTC
NA,NA,TRBJ1-1,TRBV5-1,CASSEGGLWYTEAFF,TGCGCCAGCAGTGAGGGGGGGCTATGGTACACTGAAGCTTTCTTT
NA,TRBD1,TRBJ1-2,TRBV7-2,CASSFQQRGQGAGYTF,TGTGCCAGCAGCTTTCAACAGAGGGGACAGGGTGCTGGCTACACCTTC
NA,TRBD1,TRBJ2-7,TRBV6-6,CASSKGQVNYEQYF,TGTGCCAGCAGTAAAGGACAGGTAAATTACGAGCAGTACTTC
NA,NA,TRBJ2-7,TRBV20-1,CSARDYYEQYF,TGCAGTGCTAGAGATTACTACGAGCAGTACTTC
NA,NA,TRBJ2-4,TRBV7-2,CASSSMGNIQYF,TGTGCCAGCAGCTCCATGGGGAACATTCAGTACTTC
NA,NA,TRBJ2-2,TRBV5-1,CASSSDNPGGYTGELFF,TGCGCCAGCAGCTCAGATAATCCAGGGGGGTACACCGGGGAGCTGTTTTTT
NA,NA,TRBJ1-1,TRBV15,CATSRDSASTEAFF,TGTGCCACCAGCAGGGACAGCGCGAGCACTGAAGCTTTCTTT
few,TRBD1,TRBJ2-2,TRBV30,CAWDRGQAGELFF,TGTGCCTGGGACAGGGGGCAGGCCGGGGAGCTGTTTTTT
NA,NA,TRBJ2-2,TRBV30,CALNVGTGELFF,TGTGCCCTAAATGTGGGGACCGGGGAGCTGTTTTTT
NA,NA,TRBJ1-6,TRBV5-1,CASSLEIFNSYNSPLHF,TGCGCCAGCAGCTTGGAGATATTTAACTCCTATAATTCACCCCTCCACTTT
NA,NA,TRBJ2-2,TRBV25-1,CASSLAGYGELFF,TGTGCCAGCAGTCTCGCGGGGTACGGGGAGCTGTTTTTT
NA,TRBD1,TRBJ2-5,TRBV4-3,CASSQEYRRGSEETQYF,TGCGCCAGCAGCCAAGAATATCGCAGGGGGTCTGAAGAGACCCAGTACTTC
NA,TRBD2,TRBJ2-7,TRBV5-6,CASSGTSGSDEQYF,TGTGCCAGCAGCGGGACTAGCGGGAGCGACGAGCAGTACTTC
NA,TRBD1,TRBJ1-1,TRBV6-5,CASGRDRGRPVVAFF,TGTGCCAGCGGCCGGGACAGGGGGCGCCCAGTGGTAGCTTTCTTT
NA,TRBD1,TRBJ2-7,TRBV5-1,CASSSGQGDEQYF,TGCGCCAGCAGCTCGGGACAGGGCGACGAGCAGTACTTC
NA,NA,TRBJ2-3,TRBV7-2,CASSVWDGGQVYF,TGTGCCAGCAGCGTATGGGATGGGGGGCAGGTGTATTTT
NA,TRBD2,TRBJ2-1,TRBV7-2,CASSPTSTISYNEQFF,TGTGCCAGCAGCCCGACTAGCACTATCTCCTACAATGAGCAGTTCTTC
NA,NA,TRBJ1-2,TRBV19,CASSIEGILGYTF,TGTGCCAGTAGTATTGAGGGCATTCTAGGCTACACCTTC
NA,NA,TRBJ2-3,TRBV5-1,CASSLAFREADTQYF,TGCGCCAGCAGCTTGGCTTTCAGGGAGGCAGATACGCAGTATTTT
NA,NA,TRBJ2-6,TRBV11-2,CASSPESGANVLTF,TGTGCCAGCAGCCCCGAATCCGGGGCCAACGTCCTGACTTTC
NA,TRBD2,TRBJ2-3,TRBV11-3,CASSTSGKGADTQYF,TGTGCCAGCAGCACAAGCGGGAAGGGCGCAGATACGCAGTATTTT
NA,TRBD2,TRBJ2-1,TRBV5-1,CASSRGENYNEQFF,TGCGCCAGTTCCCGGGGGGAGAATTACAATGAGCAGTTCTTC
NA,NA,TRBJ2-4,TRBV30,CAWSPRQLAKNIQYF,TGTGCCTGGAGTCCCAGACAGCTAGCCAAAAACATTCAGTACTTC
NA,TRBD1,TRBJ2-7,TRBV5-4,CASSSGKDRTYEQYF,TGTGCCAGCAGCTCGGGAAAGGACAGGACCTACGAGCAGTACTTC
NA,NA,TRBJ2-3,TRBV30,CAWSVKGTDTQYF,TGTGCCTGGAGTGTTAAGGGCACAGATACGCAGTATTTT
few,NA,TRBJ1-6,TRBV28,CASSVGGAYNSPLHF,TGTGCCAGCAGCGTAGGAGGGGCTTATAATTCACCCCTCCACTTT
NA,NA,TRBJ2-3,TRBV7-9,CASNRGGADTQYF,TGTGCCAGCAATCGGGGTGGAGCAGATACGCAGTATTTT
NA,NA,TRBJ2-7,TRBV6-1,CASSELYEQYF,TGTGCCAGCAGTGAGCTATACGAGCAGTACTTC
NA,NA,TRBJ2-5,TRBV7-2,CASSLDSTTPWETQYF,TGTGCCAGCAGCTTAGATTCGACTACCCCTTGGGAGACCCAGTACTTC
NA,NA,TRBJ2-3,TRBV9,CASSVSGLRTDTQYF,TGTGCCAGCAGCGTATCAGGTCTGCGCACAGATACGCAGTATTTT
NA,TRBD1,TRBJ2-3,TRBV5-1,CASSPTGIRDTQYF,TGCGCCAGCAGCCCGACAGGGATTAGAGATACGCAGTATTTT
NA,NA,TRBJ2-5,TRBV7-2,CASSLGSSRETQYF,TGTGCCAGCAGCTTAGGATCCAGTAGAGAGACCCAGTACTTC
NA,TRBD2,TRBJ2-7,TRBV19,CASSMASGGSYEQYF,TGTGCCAGTAGTATGGCTAGCGGGGGATCCTACGAGCAGTACTTC
NA,NA,TRBJ1-4,TRBV4-2,CASSRREVNTNEKLFF,TGTGCCAGCAGCCGAAGGGAAGTAAACACTAATGAAAAACTGTTTTTT
once,NA,TRBJ2-7,TRBV29-1,CSVEDTSYEQYF,TGCAGCGTTGAAGACACCTCCTACGAGCAGTACTTC
NA,TRBD2,TRBJ2-5,TRBV2,CASREGLAGAQETQYF,TGTGCCAGCAGGGAGGGACTAGCGGGTGCCCAAGAGACCCAGTACTTC
NA,NA,TRBJ1-2,TRBV25-1,CASSDGIYGYTF,TGTGCCAGCAGTGATGGGATCTATGGCTACACCTTC
many,NA,TRBJ2-1,TRBV9,CASSVGNAAYNEQFF,TGTGCCAGCAGCGTAGGGAACGCTGCCTACAATGAGCAGTTCTTC
NA,TRBD2,TRBJ2-7,TRBV9,CASSPRGTSGTYEQYF,TGTGCCAGCAGCCCACGAGGGACTAGCGGGACCTACGAGCAGTACTTC
NA,NA,TRBJ1-1,TRBV6-5,CASSRDTLNTEAFF,TGTGCCAGCAGCCGGGACACTTTGAACACTGAAGCTTTCTTT
NA,NA,TRBJ1-1,TRBV7-2,CASSSGDGVAFF,TGTGCCAGCAGCTCGGGGGACGGCGTAGCTTTCTTT
NA,NA,TRBJ1-6,TRBV19,CASKNPFKGLHNSPLHF,TGTGCCAGTAAGAATCCGTTTAAAGGCCTGCATAATTCACCCCTCCACTTT
NA,TRBD2,TRBJ2-3,TRBV2,CASTTSGGATDTQYF,TGTGCCAGCACTACTAGCGGGGGGGCCACAGATACGCAGTATTTT
NA,NA,TRBJ2-1,TRBV30,CAWSYRTGNNEQFF,TGTGCCTGGAGTTACCGGACTGGAAACAATGAGCAGTTCTTC